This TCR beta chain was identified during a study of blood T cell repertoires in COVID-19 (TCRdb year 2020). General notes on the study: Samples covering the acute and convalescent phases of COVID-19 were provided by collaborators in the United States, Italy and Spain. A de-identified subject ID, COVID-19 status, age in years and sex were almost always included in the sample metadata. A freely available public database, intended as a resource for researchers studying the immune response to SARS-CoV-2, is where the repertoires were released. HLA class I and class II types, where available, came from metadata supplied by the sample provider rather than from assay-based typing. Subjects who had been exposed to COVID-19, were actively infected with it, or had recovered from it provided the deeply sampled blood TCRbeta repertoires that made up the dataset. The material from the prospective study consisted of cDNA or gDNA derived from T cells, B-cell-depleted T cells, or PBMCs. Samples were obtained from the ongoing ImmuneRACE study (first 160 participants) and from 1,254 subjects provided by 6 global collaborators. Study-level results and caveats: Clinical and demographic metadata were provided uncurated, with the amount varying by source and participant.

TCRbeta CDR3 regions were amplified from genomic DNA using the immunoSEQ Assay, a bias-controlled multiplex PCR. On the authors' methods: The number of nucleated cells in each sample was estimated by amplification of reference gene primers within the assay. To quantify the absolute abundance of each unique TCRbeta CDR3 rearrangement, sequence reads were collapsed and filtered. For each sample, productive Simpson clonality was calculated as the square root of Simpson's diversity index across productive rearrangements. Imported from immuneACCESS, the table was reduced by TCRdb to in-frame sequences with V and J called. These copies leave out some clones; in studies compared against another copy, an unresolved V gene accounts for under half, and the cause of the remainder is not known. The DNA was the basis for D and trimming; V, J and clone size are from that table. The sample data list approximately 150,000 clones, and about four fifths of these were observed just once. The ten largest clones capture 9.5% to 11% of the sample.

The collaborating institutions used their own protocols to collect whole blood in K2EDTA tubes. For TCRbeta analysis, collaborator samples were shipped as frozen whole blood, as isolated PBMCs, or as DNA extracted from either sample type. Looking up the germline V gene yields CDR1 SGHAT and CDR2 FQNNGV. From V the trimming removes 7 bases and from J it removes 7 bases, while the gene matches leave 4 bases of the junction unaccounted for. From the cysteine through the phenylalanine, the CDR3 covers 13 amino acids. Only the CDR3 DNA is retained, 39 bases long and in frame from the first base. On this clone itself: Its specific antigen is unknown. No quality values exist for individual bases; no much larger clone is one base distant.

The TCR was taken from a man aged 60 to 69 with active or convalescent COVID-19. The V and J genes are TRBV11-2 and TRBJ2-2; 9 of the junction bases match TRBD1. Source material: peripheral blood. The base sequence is TGTGCCAGCAAGGGGACAGGGTTCGGGGAGCTGTTTTTT. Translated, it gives CASKGTGFGELFF.